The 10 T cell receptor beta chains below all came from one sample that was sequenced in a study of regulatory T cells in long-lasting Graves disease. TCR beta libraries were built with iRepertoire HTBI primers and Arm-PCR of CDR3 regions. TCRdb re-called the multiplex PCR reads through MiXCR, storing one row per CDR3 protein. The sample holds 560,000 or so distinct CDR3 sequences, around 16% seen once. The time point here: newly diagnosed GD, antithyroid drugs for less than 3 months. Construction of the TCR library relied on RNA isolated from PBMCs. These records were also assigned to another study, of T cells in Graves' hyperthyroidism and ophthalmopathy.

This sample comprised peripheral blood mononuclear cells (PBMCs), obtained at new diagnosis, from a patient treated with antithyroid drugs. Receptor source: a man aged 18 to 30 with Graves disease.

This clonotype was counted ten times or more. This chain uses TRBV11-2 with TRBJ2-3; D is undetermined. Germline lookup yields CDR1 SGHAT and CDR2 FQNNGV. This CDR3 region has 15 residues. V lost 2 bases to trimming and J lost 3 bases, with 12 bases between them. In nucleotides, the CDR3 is TGTGCCAGCAGCTTACTCGGAGACGCTACAGATACGCAGTATTTT. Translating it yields CASSLLGDATDTQYF.

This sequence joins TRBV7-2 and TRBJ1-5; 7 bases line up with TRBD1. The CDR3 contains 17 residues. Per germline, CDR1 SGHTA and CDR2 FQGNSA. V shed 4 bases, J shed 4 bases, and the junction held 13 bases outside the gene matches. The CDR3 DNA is TGTGCCAGCAGCTCAAAAGGGGGCGGGGGGGGGAATCAGCCCCAGCATTTT. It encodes CASSSKGGGGGNQPQHF.

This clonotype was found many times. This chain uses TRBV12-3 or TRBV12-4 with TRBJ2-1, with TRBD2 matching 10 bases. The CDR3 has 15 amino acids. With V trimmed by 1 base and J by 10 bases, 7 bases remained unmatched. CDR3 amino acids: CASSLVLAGLREQFF. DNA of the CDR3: TGTGCCAGCAGTTTAGTACTAGCGGGACTTCGCGAGCAGTTCTTC.

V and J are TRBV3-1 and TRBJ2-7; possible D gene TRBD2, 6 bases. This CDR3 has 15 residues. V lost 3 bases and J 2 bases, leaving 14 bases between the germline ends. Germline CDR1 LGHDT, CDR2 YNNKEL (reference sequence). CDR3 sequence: CASSQEGTETYEQYF. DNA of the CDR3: TGTGCCAGCAGCCAGGAGGGGACGGAGACCTACGAGCAGTACTTC.

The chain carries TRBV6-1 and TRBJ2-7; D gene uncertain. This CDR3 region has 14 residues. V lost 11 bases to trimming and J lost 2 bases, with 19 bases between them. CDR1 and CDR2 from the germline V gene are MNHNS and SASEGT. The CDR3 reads CAAGKGVIAYEQYF. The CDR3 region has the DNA TGTGCCGCCGGAAAGGGTGTCATTGCCTACGAGCAGTACTTC.

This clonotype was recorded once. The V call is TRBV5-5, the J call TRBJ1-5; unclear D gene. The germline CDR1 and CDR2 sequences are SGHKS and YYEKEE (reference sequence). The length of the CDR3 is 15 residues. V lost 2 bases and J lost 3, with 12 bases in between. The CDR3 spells CASSFLLSDNQPQHF. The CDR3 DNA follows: TGTGCCAGCAGCTTCCTCCTATCCGACAATCAGCCCCAGCATTTT. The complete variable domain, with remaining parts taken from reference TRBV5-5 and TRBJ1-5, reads DAGVTQSPTHLIKTRGQQVTLRCSPISGHKSVSWYQQVLGQGPQFIFQYYEKEERGRGNFPDRFSARQFPNYSSELNVNALLLGDSALYLCASSFLLSDNQPQHFGDGTRLSIL.

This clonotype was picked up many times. CDR3 sequence (DNA): TGTGCCAGCAGCCCAAGGACTGGCGAGCAGTACTTC. It codes for CASSPRTGEQYF. The chain employs TRBV7-9 and TRBJ2-7; possibly TRBD2 for D (5 bases). The CDR3 consists of 12 residues. Germline V gives CDR1 SEHNR, CDR2 FQNEAQ (reference sequence). V lost 5 bases and J lost 6, with 11 bases in between.

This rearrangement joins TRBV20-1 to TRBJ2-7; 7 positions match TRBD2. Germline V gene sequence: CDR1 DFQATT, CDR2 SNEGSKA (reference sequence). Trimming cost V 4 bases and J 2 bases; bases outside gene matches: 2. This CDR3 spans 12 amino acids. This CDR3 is CSATRGAYEQYF. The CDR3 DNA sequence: TGCAGTGCTACCCGGGGGGCCTACGAGCAGTACTTC.

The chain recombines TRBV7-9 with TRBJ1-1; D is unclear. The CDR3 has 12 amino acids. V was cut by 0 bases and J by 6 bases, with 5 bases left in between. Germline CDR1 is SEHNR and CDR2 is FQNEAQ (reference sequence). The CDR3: CASSLARAEAFF. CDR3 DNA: TGTGCCAGCAGCTTAGCGAGGGCTGAAGCTTTCTTT.

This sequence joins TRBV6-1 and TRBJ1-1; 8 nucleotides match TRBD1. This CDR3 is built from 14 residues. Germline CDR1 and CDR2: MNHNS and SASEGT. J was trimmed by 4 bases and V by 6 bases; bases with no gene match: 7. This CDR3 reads CASSWTGKSTEAFF. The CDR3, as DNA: TGTGCCAGCAGCTGGACAGGGAAGAGCACTGAAGCTTTCTTT.